This T cell receptor (beta chain) was identified during a study of blood T cell repertoires in COVID-19. Overall study context: Both acute and convalescent COVID-19 samples were obtained from the United States, Italy and Spain. The analysed material was cDNA or gDNA that came from T cells, B-cell-depleted T cells, or PBMCs.

Some clones are missing from TCRdb's copy, which holds only in-frame ones; the method was immunoSEQ multiplex PCR. The table shows approximately 260,000 clones, with around 87% occurring only once. Allocation to cohorts depended on clinical history reported by the participants. Germline assignment: CDR1 SNHLY and CDR2 FYNNEI. V shed 6 bases, J shed 1 base, and the junction held 6 bases outside the gene matches. This CDR3 comprises 15 residues. The chain joins TRBV2 to TRBJ2-3, with 8 bases aligning to TRBD2. This sequence was found in a woman aged 25-40 years with acute COVID-19. Specimen: PBMCs or T cells enriched from blood (not recorded which). The DNA for the CDR3 is TGTGCCAGCAGCAAGCGGGAGTGGGGCACAGATACGCAGTATTTT. Its translation is CASSKREWGTDTQYF.